What follows are 17 T cell receptor beta chains derived from one specimen sequenced in a study of T cell responses to AZD1222 COVID-19 vaccine. Only in-frame clones appear in the TCRdb table, and some are missing; sequencing was by immunoSEQ multiplex PCR. In the table there are 150,000 to 200,000 clones, 80% to 95% of which are singletons. The material sequenced was peripheral blood, taken 28 days after the second AZD1222 dose. The receptors were sampled from an adult who received the AZD1222 COVID-19 vaccine.

This clone was seen a few times. The CDR3, as DNA: TGTGCCAGCTCCAGCGGGGGTAATCCAGAGACCCAGTACTTC. This codes for CASSSGGNPETQYF. The V call is TRBV6-5, the J call TRBJ2-5; 8 bases line up with TRBD2. V lost 8 bases and J lost 4; bases outside the gene matches: 9. Germline assignment: CDR1 MNHEY and CDR2 SVGAGI. The CDR3 sequence is 14 residues long.

The V call is TRBV4-3, the J call TRBJ2-1, with 15 bases matching TRBD2. With 0 bases clipped from V and 2 bases from J, the junction kept 8 bases outside the gene matches. The germline V gene has CDR1 LGHNA and CDR2 YSLEER. CDR3 length equals 20 residues. The CDR3: CASSQERTSGRAVAYNEQFF. The CDR3 coding sequence is TGCGCCAGCAGCCAAGAACGGACTAGCGGGAGGGCCGTCGCCTACAATGAGCAGTTCTTC.

This chain connects TRBV5-6 to TRBJ2-3, with 8 bases identical to TRBD2. The ends lost 4 bases at V and 6 bases at J; junction bases unmatched: 13. This CDR3 has 16 residues. Per the germline V gene, CDR1 is SGHDT and CDR2 is YYEEEE. CDR3 nucleotides: TGTGCCAGCAGCGTTCCGGGACTAGGGCAGGGGGATACGCAGTATTTT. It specifies CASSVPGLGQGDTQYF. Together with reference TRBV5-6 and TRBJ2-3, the CDR3 gives the full variable domain: DAGVTQSPTHLIKTRGQQVTLRCSPKSGHDTVSWYQQALGQGPQFIFQYYEEEERQRGNFPDRFSGHQFPNYSSELNVNALLLGDSALYLCASSVPGLGQGDTQYFGPGTRLTVL.

V is TRBV3-1 (or the pseudogene TRBV3-2) and J is TRBJ1-2; TRBD1 is a possible D gene (5 bases). The germline CDR1 and CDR2 sequences are LGHDT and YNNKEL (reference sequence). Trimming stripped 1 base from V and 8 bases from J, with 17 bases between. The CDR3 covers 15 residues. CDR3 DNA: TGTGCCAGCAGCCAAGCCTTAGGGGCAGGGCGAGGCTACACCTTC. Translating gives CASSQALGAGRGYTF.

The rearrangement links TRBV3-1 (or the pseudogene TRBV3-2) to TRBJ1-4; a possible D gene is TRBD1 (6 bases). Germline-derived CDR1 and CDR2 are LGHDT and YNNKEL (reference sequence). CDR3 length: 17 residues. Trimming shortened V by 1 base and J by 0 bases, and 12 bases separated the two germline ends. The CDR3 here is CASSQGQQGTTNEKLFF. The DNA of the CDR3 is TGTGCCAGCAGCCAAGGTCAACAGGGCACAACTAATGAAAAACTGTTTTTT.

The chain combines TRBV5-4 with TRBJ1-1; D is unclear. Germline V CDR1 and CDR2: SGHNT, YYREEE (reference sequence). The V end was cut by 0 bases, the J end by 8 bases, with 8 bases between. The CDR3 is 12 amino acids. The CDR3 sequence is CASSLAQGEAFF. The CDR3 DNA reads TGTGCCAGCAGCTTGGCACAAGGCGAAGCTTTCTTT.

The chain uses TRBV5-1 and TRBJ1-6; perhaps TRBD1 as D (5 bases). Germline V gene lookup returns CDR1 SGHRS and CDR2 YFSETQ. This CDR3 comprises 16 residues. Trimming took off 0 bases at V and 3 bases at J, with 10 bases between the two ends. CDR3 nucleotides: TGCGCCAGCAGCTTGGGTGGGGGTTACTATAATTCACCCCTCCACTTT. Its translation: CASSLGGGYYNSPLHF.

The chain is built from TRBV11-2 and TRBJ2-7; no definite D call. The CDR3 is made up of 15 amino acids. The germline CDR1 and CDR2 sequences are SGHAT and FQNNGV. Trimming took off 5 bases at V and 6 bases at J, with 20 bases between the two ends. The CDR3 coding sequence is TGTGCCAGCAGCCGTTTGAGCTCCTTCGGTGCCGAGCAGTACTTC. It is translated as CASSRLSSFGAEQYF.

This chain connects TRBV29-1 to TRBJ1-2, with D uncertain. This CDR3 spans 11 amino acids. Germline CDR1 is SQVTM and CDR2 is ANQGSEA. V dropped 4 bases and J dropped 4 bases, with 7 bases sitting between them. Here the CDR3 DNA reads TGCAGCGTTGGTCCCCTCTATGGCTACACCTTC. Its protein product is CSVGPLYGYTF.

The chain couples TRBV10-3 to TRBJ1-6; TRBD1 matches at 7 bases. With V trimmed by 0 bases and J by 7 bases, 12 bases remained unmatched. This CDR3 comprises 18 residues. CDR1 and CDR2 (germline): ENHRY, SYGVKD. CDR3 sequence: CAISESIQAGGFNSPLHF. CDR3 bases: TGTGCCATCAGTGAGTCGATCCAGGCAGGGGGGTTCAATTCACCCCTCCACTTT.

The gene calls are TRBV2 and TRBJ1-5; 7 bases align to TRBD1. In germline, CDR1 is SNHLY, CDR2 FYNNEI. The CDR3 has 16 amino acids. With V trimmed by 2 bases and J by 2 bases, 6 bases remained unmatched. The CDR3 nucleotides read TGTGCCAGCAGTGAAATGACAGGGCTGGGCAATCAGCCCCAGCATTTT. As protein: CASSEMTGLGNQPQHF. Filled out from reference TRBV2 and TRBJ1-5, the complete variable domain reads EPEVTQTPSHQVTQMGQEVILRCVPISNHLYFYWYRQILGQKVEFLVSFYNNEISEKSEIFDDQFSVERPDGSNFTLKIRSTKLEDSAMYFCASSEMTGLGNQPQHFGDGTRLSIL.

This clone was detected a few times. The rearrangement links TRBV2 to TRBJ2-5; TRBD2 matches 12 bases. CDR1 is SNHLY and CDR2 is FYNNEI in the germline V gene. The CDR3 loop spans 16 amino acids. Trimming removed 6 bases from V and 1 base from J; junction bases left unmatched: 6. Here the CDR3 DNA reads TGTGCCAGCAGAAGGCAGGGACTAGCGGGCCAAGAGACCCAGTACTTC. Amino acid sequence: CASRRQGLAGQETQYF.

V and J are TRBV11-3 and TRBJ1-3; possibly TRBD1 for D (5 bases). Germline-derived CDR1 and CDR2 are SGHNT and YENEEA. V was cut by 5 bases and J by 1 base, with 6 bases left in between. The CDR3 sequence is 13 residues long. The DNA of the CDR3 is TGTGCCAGCAGCCGGGGGTCTGGAAACACCATATATTTT. Translation gives CASSRGSGNTIYF.

J is TRBJ1-4 and V is TRBV28; tentatively, D is TRBD1 (6 bases). CDR1 is MDHEN, CDR2 SYDVKM, per germline. The V end was cut by 7 bases, the J end by 0 bases, with 12 bases between. This CDR3 is built from 15 residues. Written as DNA, the CDR3 is TGTGCCAGCATCAGGGGATCTGCAACTAATGAAAAACTGTTTTTT. It yields the protein CASIRGSATNEKLFF.

J is TRBJ1-5 and V is TRBV19, with 7 positions matching TRBD1. This CDR3 has 16 amino acids. The ends lost 3 bases at V and 0 bases at J; junction bases unmatched: 5. CDR1 is LNHDA and CDR2 is SQIVND in the germline V gene (reference sequence). The CDR3 DNA reads as TGTGCCAGTAGTATGGGGACAGTTTATAGCAATCAGCCCCAGCATTTT. Translated: CASSMGTVYSNQPQHF.

This chain joins TRBV28 and TRBJ1-6; D remains ambiguous. Germline V gene sequence: CDR1 MDHEN, CDR2 SYDVKM. V gave up 8 bases and J gave up 6 bases, with 17 bases separating them. The CDR3 length is 15 residues. CDR3 sequence (DNA): TGTGCCAGCGGCGGCGCAGGCCTAGGTAATTCACCCCTCCACTTT. Protein sequence: CASGGAGLGNSPLHF.

This chain connects TRBV7-2 to TRBJ2-2; the match to TRBD2 covers 13 bases. V lost 7 bases and J lost 5; bases outside the gene matches: 7. The CDR3 has 16 residues. Germline CDR1 SGHTA, CDR2 FQGNSA. CDR3 sequence: CASTGLAGEATGELFF. For the CDR3, the DNA is TGTGCCAGCACTGGACTAGCGGGAGAAGCGACCGGGGAGCTGTTTTTT.